The TCR beta chain described here comes from a study of cytomegalovirus exposure and HLA in healthy donors. V was trimmed by 1 base and J by 0 bases, leaving 8 bases between them. The CDR3 spans 15 residues. Germline CDR1 is LGHNA and CDR2 is YNFKEQ. The primer mix had 60 Vbeta and 13 Jbeta primers. TCRdb's copy holds only in-frame clones and misses some; the assay was immunoSEQ multiplex PCR. Of approximately 160,000 clones in the sample, about 77% were seen once. For this clone: Antigen: not known.

Overall study results and limits: The authors later found TCR association rates varying by HLA locus, with DRB1 most and HLA-C fewest.

The receptor comes from a male donor in good health and CMV-seropositive. The J gene is TRBJ2-3, the V gene TRBV4-2; possibly TRBD2 for D (6 bases). Sequencing input: PBMCs. The chain's CDR3 is CASSQVRGSTDTQYF. CDR3 DNA sequence: TGTGCCAGCAGCCAAGTACGGGGGAGCACAGATACGCAGTATTTT.